The T cell receptor (beta chain) described here comes from a study of blood T cells in healthy people across ages. General study findings and limits: Among T cells, TCR beta diversity per million cells dropped roughly linearly as age rose. Estimated diversity that came from one million T cells was considered an underestimate.

Between the trimmed V and J ends, which lost 5 bases and 7 bases, there was a span of 13 bases. Germline CDR1 and CDR2: SGHRS and YFSETQ. This CDR3 spans 13 amino acids. Next came a second PCR, run for roughly 6 to 11 cycles, which used a sample-barcoded 5' primer along with a J-beta primer mix. A template-switch adaptor with 12 random nucleotides tagged each cDNA molecule. TCRdb re-analysed the 5' RACE reads in MiXCR, keeping a single row per CDR3 protein. This table has some 550,000 distinct CDR3 sequences, 47% appearing once. Total RNA, at least 5.5 micrograms per sample, was extracted from PBMCs. With regard to this clonotype: The target antigen is unknown.

The TCR originated in a man aged 80 or over in good health. The rearrangement joins TRBV5-1 to TRBJ2-1; possible D gene TRBD2, 5 bases. Sample: blood. The CDR3 nucleotides read TGCGCCAGCAGTTGGGTCTCGGGGAATGAGCAGTTCTTC. This codes for CASSWVSGNEQFF.